This T cell receptor beta chain was identified during a study of blood T cells in healthy people across ages. With 3 bases clipped from V and 5 bases from J, the junction kept 11 bases outside the gene matches. Per germline, CDR1 LGHNT and CDR2 FRNRAP. This CDR3 is built from 19 residues. A second about 7 to 11 cycle PCR used barcoded and J-beta primers. One entry per CDR3 protein, called by TCRdb with MiXCR from the 5' RACE reads. This sample has hundreds of thousands of distinct CDR3 sequences; roughly two fifths occur once, and the top ten carry around 30%. Isolation yielded PBMCs, at least 6.5 million per sample, in every case.

The TCR comes from a man older than 75 in good health. The specimen was blood. The V gene is TRBV12-5, the J gene TRBJ2-1; TRBD2 aligns across 15 bases. The DNA for the CDR3 is TGTGCTAGTGGTTTTCTGACAGGGGGGACTAGCGGGGGGAACAATGAGCAGTTCTTC. Translated, it gives CASGFLTGGTSGGNNEQFF.